Listed below are T cell receptor beta chains from one sample, sequenced in a study of Ad26.COV2.S vaccination and SARS-CoV-2 variants. The data were produced by immunoSEQ multiplex PCR, yet TCRdb's version contains in-frame clones alone and is incomplete. The table shows about 400,000 clones, with about nine tenths occurring only once. This sample comprised peripheral blood, obtained in a trial of Ad26.COV2.S vaccine versus placebo. The source is a person aged 18-60 years who received the Ad26.COV2.S COVID-19 vaccine or a placebo. Both conserved end residues are part of each CDR3. A D gene is named only where the DNA matches it firmly. Where a row states a size, it is once, few, many or the class of an expanded clone; other rows omit it.

D gene	V gene	J gene	clone size	CDR3 DNA	CDR3 protein
-	TRBV5-5	TRBJ2-2	-	TGTGCCAGCAGCTTGGCCCCTGGGGGTAAGGTCGGGGAGCTGTTTTTT	CASSLAPGGKVGELFF
-	TRBV19	TRBJ2-1	-	TGTGCCAGTAACGGTTTAAGCGGTGAGCAGTTCTTC	CASNGLSGEQFF
-	TRBV24-1	TRBJ2-7	few	TGTGCCACCAGTGCCTCCGGGATGACCCATTACGAGCAGTACTTC	CATSASGMTHYEQYF
-	TRBV28	TRBJ1-2	-	TGTGCCAGCAAAGAGAGGAATGGCTACACCTTC	CASKERNGYTF
-	TRBV30	TRBJ2-3	-	TGTGCCTGGAGTAGGGGGAGGGCCAAAGATACGCAGTATTTT	CAWSRGRAKDTQYF
TRBD1	TRBV10-3	TRBJ2-1	-	TGTGCCATCAGCGGACAGGGATCTCCCTACAATGAGCAGTTCTTC	CAISGQGSPYNEQFF
-	TRBV3-1/TRBV3-2	TRBJ1-1	-	TGTGCCAGCGGGTATTTTGGGAGCACTGAAGCTTTCTTT	CASGYFGSTEAFF
-	TRBV9	TRBJ2-3	-	TGTGCCAGCAGCGCATCCGAACGCAGCACAGATACGCAGTATTTT	CASSASERSTDTQYF
-	TRBV27	TRBJ2-3	-	TGTGCCAGCAGTTTAAGGGACTTAGGAGATACGCAGTATTTT	CASSLRDLGDTQYF
-	TRBV6-6	TRBJ1-1	-	TGTGCCAGCAGTTATAGGGGGAAGGACACTGAAGCTTTCTTT	CASSYRGKDTEAFF
-	TRBV2	TRBJ1-2	-	TGTGCCAGCAGTGAAGCGGGGCCTCGAGGCTACACCTTC	CASSEAGPRGYTF